The sequence of this T cell receptor beta chain was determined in a study of tumor and adjacent non-tumor tissue in lung cancer (dated by TCRdb to between 2017 and 2018). For the wider study: Of the cohort, around eleven patients had adenocarcinoma, 2 had squamous cell carcinoma and 1 had small cell lung cancer. The approximately 15 patients were aged about 31 to 76 years, included ten or so men and 5 women, and had TNM stage I to III disease. In total, sequencing yielded 95 million to 150 million productive TCRbeta reads, which works out to an average of about 4.2 million reads per sample. Using bulk TCRbeta repertoires from some 14 lung cancer patients, the study set lung tumor tissue side by side with matched distant non-tumor lung tissue. A few dozen paired specimens, one tumor and one normal lung sample per patient, were profiled by TCRbeta CDR3 sequencing. Overall results and qualifications from the work: Because peripheral blood was not sequenced, the blood TCRbeta repertoires of the lung cancer patients in the study went unexamined. The cohort had only 15 or so patients, and the authors noted that larger samples and more detailed clinical data are needed. TCR diversity was significantly higher in younger patients, and greater tumor TCR diversity was associated with shorter overall survival and shorter disease-free survival. Tumor tissue showed significantly greater TCR diversity (inverse Simpson) than normal lung tissue (roughly 430 vs 170, P = 0.0075, Mann-Whitney U test). The top 100 clones made up a significantly larger cumulative share of the repertoire in normal lung than in tumor tissue. Neither the sequencing platform nor unique molecular identifiers are mentioned in the methods.

Bulk unsorted tissue served as the source for RNA extraction, and RNA quality was assessed using a NanoDrop ND-1000 and an Agilent 2100. Normal lung samples were distant non-tumor tissue taken more than 3 cm from the tumor edge. All donors had newly diagnosed lung cancer, had not received prior chemotherapy, and were admitted for thoracic surgery in China between August and November 2014. The study excluded patients who had received radiotherapy or chemotherapy before or who had another cancer at the same time. Surgical tissue pieces of about 1-2.1 cm3 were preserved in RNAlater solution and stored at -80 °C until use. Receptor libraries were prepared by multiplex PCR. The sequencer was an Illumina HiSeq 2500. TCRbeta libraries were constructed through three rounds of nested PCR with primers (Table S4) according to protocols modified from ARM-PCR. Before sequencing, PCR products in the 200-500 bp range were cut out of the gel and cleaned up using the QIAquick gel extraction kit. From the authors' description of their analysis: Trimmomatic was used to clean the reads, FLASH was used to merge the reads into complete CDR3 sequences, and MiTCR was used to assign the reads to V(D)J germline segments. Clonal diversity was calculated as the inverse Simpson's index using VDJtools. In-frame sequences lacking a premature stop codon were counted as productive reads. The public sequencing data were trimmed at Q25 with fastp and processed into clonotypes with MiXCR by TCRdb, which kept only in-frame beta chains. Rows matching on CDR3 protein sequence are summarized as one entry with the most common DNA and genes. Here the V and J calls rest on TCRdb's processing, not on the authors' analysis. This sample lists about 86,000 distinct CDR3 sequences; about 77% were detected once. Roughly 22% of the sample belongs to the ten largest clones.

Spanning cysteine to phenylalanine, the CDR3 consists of 13 amino acids. Of all the DNA, just the CDR3 is kept, 39 bases in frame from base 1. The germline V gene encodes CDR1 LNHDA and CDR2 SQIVND (reference sequence). Trimming costs V 4 bases and J 4 bases, and their ends lie 8 bases apart. This clonotype was observed at least ten times. No cognate antigen has been identified for it. Within one base of it there is no much larger clone, and no base qualities were kept. Sequencing input: distant non-tumor lung tissue. The chain is encoded by TRBV19 joined to TRBJ2-1; the D gene is possibly TRBD1 or TRBD2, each agreeing over 5 bases. The clonotype comes from a woman in her forties or fifties with non-small cell lung cancer. DNA sequence: TGTGCCAGTAGTAGGGACGTATACAATGAGCAGTTCTTC. It translates to CASSRDVYNEQFF.